This TCR beta chain was sequenced in a study of CD8+ T cells in alopecia areata. The germline V gene has CDR1 PRHDT and CDR2 FYEKMQ (reference sequence). The CDR3 is made up of 17 amino acids. Trimming removed 2 bases from V and 7 bases from J; junction bases left unmatched: 6. Sequencing templates came from extracted RNA that was reverse transcribed into cDNA. Measured with immunoSEQ multiplex PCR; TCRdb has only the in-frame clones, and not every one. The sample yields more than 200,000 clones, over 40% seen once. This clone was detected only once. Treatment here: oral pan-JAK inhibitor, 5-10 mg twice daily.

The source was CD4+ T cells sorted from blood, collected at approximately week 37, from a patient treated with tofacitinib. The receptor's source is a human donor with alopecia areata. V usage is TRBV13 and J usage is TRBJ2-1, with 15 bases matching TRBD2. The CDR3 spells CASSLPGLAGGKNEQFF. CDR3 DNA sequence: TGTGCCAGCAGCTTACCGGGACTAGCGGGAGGAAAGAATGAGCAGTTCTTC.